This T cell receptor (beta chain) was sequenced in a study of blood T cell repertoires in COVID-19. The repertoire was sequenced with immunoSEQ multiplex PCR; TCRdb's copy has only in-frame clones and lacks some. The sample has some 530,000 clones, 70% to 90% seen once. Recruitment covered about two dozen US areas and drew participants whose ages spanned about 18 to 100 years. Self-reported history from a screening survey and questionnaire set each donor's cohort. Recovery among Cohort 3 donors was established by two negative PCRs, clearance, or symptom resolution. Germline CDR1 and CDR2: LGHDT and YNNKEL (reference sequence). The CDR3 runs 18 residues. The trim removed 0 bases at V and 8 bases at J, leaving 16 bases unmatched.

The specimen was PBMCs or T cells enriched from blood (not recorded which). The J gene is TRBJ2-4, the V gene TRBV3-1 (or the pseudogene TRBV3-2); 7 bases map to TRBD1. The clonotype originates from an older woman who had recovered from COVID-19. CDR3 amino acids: CASSQDRGPTGSGYIQYF. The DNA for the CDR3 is TGTGCCAGCAGCCAAGATAGGGGCCCGACAGGGTCAGGGTACATTCAGTACTTC.